These 17 T cell receptor beta chains were sequenced from one sample in a study of blood T cell repertoires in COVID-19. The repertoire was sequenced with immunoSEQ multiplex PCR; TCRdb's copy has only in-frame clones and lacks some. This sample has about 30,000 clones, with 75% to 90% found just once. The specimen was peripheral blood. All receptors derive from a man between 60 and 75 years old with active COVID-19.

This sequence joins TRBV2 and TRBJ2-5, with D perhaps matching TRBD2 (5 bases). Trimming removed 6 bases from V and 2 bases from J, with 10 bases in between. The CDR3 totals 13 residues. CDR1 is SNHLY and CDR2 is FYNNEI in the germline V gene. CDR3 protein: CASRRVVQETQYF. The CDR3 DNA reads as TGTGCCAGCAGGAGGGTGGTTCAAGAGACCCAGTACTTC.

In this sample, this clone turned up a few times. This chain joins TRBV6-4 and TRBJ2-6; tentative D call: TRBD1 (5 bases). The CDR3 is made up of 16 amino acids. V lost 0 bases and J 2 bases, leaving 8 bases between the germline ends. Per germline, CDR1 MRHNA and CDR2 SNTAGT. As DNA, the CDR3 is TGTGCCAGCAGTGACTCGAAGGGGACTGGGGCCAACGTCCTGACTTTC. It is translated as CASSDSKGTGANVLTF.

The J gene is TRBJ2-5, the V gene TRBV19; D unresolved. Per the germline V gene, CDR1 is LNHDA and CDR2 is SQIVND (reference sequence). The germline V and J ends were trimmed by 7 bases and 7 bases, with 19 bases remaining between them. The CDR3 contains 14 residues. In DNA, the CDR3 is TGTGCCAGTACCCCAGAGGCCCTTAGAGGGACCCAGTACTTC. Translating it yields CASTPEALRGTQYF.

This clone was observed a few times. This chain links TRBV9 with TRBJ1-6; TRBD1 is a possible D gene (6 bases). This CDR3 comprises 14 residues. The V gene lost 4 bases and the J gene lost 6 bases, with 11 bases spanning the gap. CDR1 is SGDLS and CDR2 is YYNGEE in the germline V gene. CDR3 sequence: CASSNSGVNSPLHF. The CDR3 nucleotides are TGTGCCAGCAGCAACTCAGGGGTTAATTCACCCCTCCACTTT.

This clone was found a few times. The V and J genes are TRBV7-8 and TRBJ1-5; weak D call: TRBD1 (6 bases). This CDR3 spans 19 amino acids. The germline V and J ends were trimmed by 5 bases and 4 bases, with 27 bases remaining between them. From germline, CDR1 is SGHVS and CDR2 FQNEAQ. The CDR3 reads CASSPRLQGSIMRNQPQHF. The CDR3 DNA follows: TGTGCCAGCAGCCCAAGGCTACAGGGTTCGATTATGAGGAATCAGCCCCAGCATTTT. The full variable domain, completed using reference TRBV7-8 and TRBJ1-5, is GAGVSQSPRYKVAKRGQDVALRCDPISGHVSLFWYQQALGQGPEFLTYFQNEAQLDKSGLPSDRFFAERPEGSVSTLKIQRTQQEDSAVYLCASSPRLQGSIMRNQPQHFGDGTRLSIL.

The chain links TRBV7-9 to TRBJ1-4; D is unclear. The CDR3 spans 11 residues. V was clipped by 10 bases and J by 8 bases, with 11 bases between them. CDR1 SEHNR and CDR2 FQNEAQ come from the germline V gene (reference sequence). The CDR3 DNA sequence: TGTGCCACCCACTGGGAGGAAAAACTGTTTTTT. It specifies CATHWEEKLFF.

This rearrangement joins TRBV6-2 or TRBV6-3 to TRBJ2-7, with D possibly being TRBD1 (6 bases). This CDR3 has 13 residues. V was cut by 2 bases and J by 2 bases, with 7 bases left in between. Germline CDR1 and CDR2: MNHEY and SVGEGT. In nucleotides, the CDR3 is TGTGCCAGCAGTTACGGGACAACCTACGAGCAGTACTTC. It is translated as CASSYGTTYEQYF.

The V call is TRBV18, the J call TRBJ2-5; no clear D. The V end lost 6 bases, the J end lost 5 bases, and 7 bases lay between the germline ends. Germline CDR1 reads KGHSH; CDR2 reads LQKENI. This CDR3 contains 11 residues. CDR3 protein: CASSYRETQYF. The DNA for the CDR3 is TGTGCCAGCTCTTACCGGGAGACCCAGTACTTC.

J is TRBJ2-2 and V is TRBV6-5; 8 nucleotides align to TRBD1. This CDR3 comprises 14 residues. Germline CDR1 MNHEY, CDR2 SVGAGI. The J segment lost 4 bases and the V segment lost 8 bases, leaving 6 bases of the junction unmatched. The CDR3 here is CASDLQGATGELFF. The CDR3 region has the DNA TGTGCCAGCGATCTCCAGGGGGCCACCGGGGAGCTGTTTTTT.

The DNA for the CDR3 is TGCGCCAGCAGCGGCCGACTGGGGACTAACCCGCAGTACTTC. Translation gives CASSGRLGTNPQYF. The chain employs TRBV5-1 and TRBJ2-7; 7 bases align to TRBD2. The V segment lost 4 bases and the J segment 9 bases; nucleotides outside the gene matches: 13. Germline V gene sequence: CDR1 SGHRS, CDR2 YFSETQ. There are 14 residues in the CDR3. Drawing the rest from reference TRBV5-1 and TRBJ2-7, the complete variable domain is KAGVTQTPRYLIKTRGQQVTLSCSPISGHRSVSWYQQTPGQGLQFLFEYFSETQRNKGNFPGRFSGRQFSNSRSEMNVSTLELGDSALYLCASSGRLGTNPQYFGPGTRLTVT.

This clone has just a few counts. V is TRBV6-4 and J is TRBJ1-1, with a possible D match to TRBD1 (6 bases). Germline-derived CDR1 and CDR2 are MRHNA and SNTAGT. The V end lost 6 bases, the J end lost 6 bases, and 17 bases lay between the germline ends. The CDR3 has 14 amino acids. CDR3 DNA: TGTGCCAGCAGAAGTTTCACAGGGTCCCCTGAAGCTTTCTTT. Its translation: CASRSFTGSPEAFF.

V is TRBV6-5 and J is TRBJ1-4; D not resolved. The length of the CDR3 is 14 residues. V was trimmed by 6 bases and J by 0 bases, leaving 8 bases between them. Germline-derived CDR1 and CDR2 are MNHEY and SVGAGI. The CDR3 reads CASSLIATNEKLFF. The CDR3 DNA reads as TGTGCCAGCAGCTTGATAGCAACTAATGAAAAACTGTTTTTT.

This clone was counted once. The chain links TRBV6-6 to TRBJ2-7; 7 bases match TRBD1. CDR3 length: 17 residues. Losses at the gene ends were 5 bases for V and 3 bases for J; bases not matched to a gene: 16. The germline V gene encodes CDR1 MNHNY and CDR2 SVGAGI (reference sequence). The CDR3 here is CASSQNFYGTVDYEQYF. The CDR3 bases are TGTGCCAGCAGTCAAAACTTCTACGGGACAGTAGACTACGAGCAGTACTTC.

The chain links TRBV27 to TRBJ2-7; D may be TRBD2 (7 bases). The CDR3 has 13 amino acids. CDR1 and CDR2 (germline): MNHEY, SMNVEV (reference sequence). Deletions cut 5 bases from V and 5 bases from J, with 13 bases between. The CDR3 loop reads CASSVGGRNEQYF. DNA for the CDR3: TGTGCCAGCAGTGTCGGGGGGCGAAACGAGCAGTACTTC.

The gene calls are TRBV5-8 and TRBJ1-5; D may be TRBD1 (5 bases). CDR1 is SGHTS and CDR2 is YDEGEE in the germline V gene. V was pared by 0 bases and J by 7 bases, with 8 bases between. The length of the CDR3 is 13 residues. Written as DNA, the CDR3 is TGTGCCAGCAGCTTGGAGGGGTACCAGCCCCAGCATTTT. Its translation is CASSLEGYQPQHF.

This clone has just one count. The rearrangement uses TRBV7-2 and TRBJ2-7; D is possibly TRBD2 (7 bases). The CDR3 is 16 residues long. Germline CDR1 reads SGHTA; CDR2 reads FQGNSA. Between the trimmed V and J ends, which lost 5 bases and 2 bases, there was a span of 19 bases. Here the CDR3 reads CASSPQVGGGTYEQYF. The CDR3 DNA is TGTGCCAGCAGCCCGCAAGTCGGCGGGGGCACCTACGAGCAGTACTTC.

This clone showed up just once. This chain connects TRBV3-1 (or the pseudogene TRBV3-2) to TRBJ2-7, with unresolved D. This CDR3 contains 12 residues. V was shortened by 1 base and J by 3 bases, with 4 bases between the two germline ends. CDR1 is LGHDT, CDR2 YNNKEL, per germline (reference sequence). DNA for the CDR3: TGTGCCAGCAGCCAAGTTATCTACGAGCAGTACTTC. This sequence encodes CASSQVIYEQYF.